This record covers a single TCR beta chain. There are a few counts of this clonotype. Its specific antigen is unknown. No base quality values were provided; no much bigger clone lies one nucleotide off. Donors were roughly 40 systemically healthy Caucasian individuals from Russia aged roughly 6 to 100 years. About 9.8 milliliters of peripheral blood were drawn from each donor into EDTA-treated Vacutainer tubes. Ficoll-Paque density-gradient centrifugation was used to isolate PBMCs, with at least 7 million per sample. Total RNA, at least 6 micrograms per sample, was extracted from PBMCs with Trizol reagent. For every donor, flow cytometry on a PBMC aliquot measured the percentage of naive CD45RAhigh/CD27high T cells. This entry is derived from a study of blood T cells in healthy people across ages (dated by TCRdb to 2015 to 2017). Regarding the research as a whole: Template switching captured roughly one uniquely barcoded TCR beta cDNA molecule per two T cells in model experiments. Using deep sequencing normalized with unique cDNA molecular identifiers, the study measured how TCR beta repertoire diversity changes with age. The donors were divided into four age groups: young (average around 16 years), middle-aged (about 39), aged (approximately 62) and long-lived (around 87). The study analyzed two additional independent replicas of 1 million unique cDNA reads from the same blood draw for two donors, one aged 18 to 29 and one aged 80 or older.

CDR1 and CDR2 were assigned from the germline V gene (reference sequence) as MNHEY and SMNVEV. The CDR3 numbers 19 residues from cysteine through phenylalanine. Of the read, only the CDR3 DNA is kept; its 57 bases are in frame from base 1. V loses 5 bases at its end and J loses 7 bases; junction bases beyond the gene matches: 18. Findings and caveats that apply to the study as a whole: Estimates of total diversity based on one million sequenced T cells were considered lower bounds and underestimates. As age increased, observed TCR beta diversity per million T cells dropped in a roughly linear way, and a significant reduction was already evident by age 40. Because the CMV infection status of the donors was unknown, age-related changes in expanded clonotypes may potentially have been confounded. There was a strong correlation between observed TCR beta diversity and the percentage of naive T cells measured by flow cytometry. Compared with the aged group, the long-lived group had more naive CD4+ T cells, fewer expanded clones and increased TCR diversity, suggesting age selection. Because profiling used bulk unsorted PBMCs, naive and antigen-experienced compartments could not be compared conclusively.

The protocol used for the library was 5' RACE. Sequencing used an Illumina HiSeq 2500. A second roughly 7 to 11 cycle PCR used a sample-barcoded 5' primer and a J-beta primer mix. A unique molecular identifier was introduced onto each TCR beta cDNA molecule by a template-switch 5' adaptor carrying 12 random nucleotides. Each sample yielded at least 2.5 million CDR3-containing paired-end reads. First-strand cDNA synthesis was performed from all RNA using the Mint cDNA synthesis kit, with priming by a TRBC-specific oligonucleotide. After uracil-DNA glycosylase treatment, a first 18-cycle PCR used universal primers M1SS and BC2_uni_R on all cDNA. Concerning the study's data processing: Each sample was normalized by randomly selecting 1 million high-quality reads, each carrying a distinct molecular identifier. Reads with shared molecular identifiers were discarded instead of being binned into consensus sequences. MiTCR, set to a Q25 quality threshold and the strictest error-elimination algorithm, was used for CDR3 identification, clonotype clustering and error correction. A nonparametric unseen species model with Euler transformation was used to estimate lower-bound total TCR beta diversity. TCRdb redid the processing of the public reads, applying fastp at Q25 and MiXCR, and retained in-frame beta chains. Rows merge per CDR3 protein into single entries with the most common DNA and genes. The V and J calls follow TCRdb's processing rather than the paper's. This sample comprises 600,000 to 1,000,000 distinct CDR3 sequences, approximately 25% of them detected only once. Clones ranked in the top ten supply 3% to 4% of the sample.

These same records also appear under a second study, on T cells of mothers and their children. Per the second study: Nine systemically healthy Caucasian individuals served as donors, namely three mothers together with their six children. cDNA synthesis consumed the entire amount of extracted RNA, loaded at 1.5 ug RNA in each 15 ul reaction. In the second PCR, the M1S primer added sample barcodes and 2-4 random nucleotides. Each mother yielded over 9 million TCR beta CDR3 reads and each child 2.5 million to 3.5 million reads. Thymic selection shapes the output of TCR recombination in a similar way in related and unrelated pairs, and inherited differences have a minor effect. Related mother-child pairs always showed normalized repertoire overlap that was slightly higher than in unrelated mother-child pairs, though the difference was never significant. No persistent microchimeric T cell clones were detected, at a sensitivity of roughly 99 clones per million clonotypes. Deep NGS was used in the study to compare the TCR beta repertoires of mothers and children and to look for features that separate related mother-child pairs from unrelated individuals. On average, the children were approximately 11 +/- 4 years old, while the mothers were around 42 +/- 4 years old. After adapters were ligated using NEBNext reagents, the libraries underwent 100+100 nt paired-end sequencing on an Illumina HiSeq 2000. To prevent cross-contamination, the mother and child libraries were prepared a month apart and were sequenced in separate runs. For each donor, somewhere between about 450,000 and 2,100,000 distinct TCR beta clonotypes were identified. Naive TCR beta clonotypes were estimated from low-frequency clonotypes matched to each donor's FACS-determined naive share, without sorting.

The source is a boy between 10 and 17 years old in good health. Specimen: blood. The sequence links TRBV27 to TRBJ2-3; 13 bases in the junction line up with TRBD2. The CDR3 has the sequence CASSPSPLFTSGGAYTQYF. The DNA sequence is given as TGTGCCAGCAGTCCCTCCCCACTCTTCACTAGCGGGGGGGCGTATACGCAGTATTTT.